The source of this T cell receptor (beta chain) is a study of monozygotic twins with inflammatory bowel disease. Two nested PCRs, of around 15 and 9 cycles, processed TCRalpha and TCRbeta cDNA. Following a re-call of the 5' RACE reads, TCRdb has one entry per CDR3 protein and lacks DNA. With around 370,000 distinct CDR3 sequences in the sample, the ten largest clones hold 2.5% to 3%. On this clonotype itself: The target antigen is unknown.

Study conclusions and caveats: Variability may have been added to patient repertoires by differing immunosuppressive treatments. In the analysis, different T cell subtypes could not be told apart. Healthy co-twins had higher TCRbeta inverse Simpson diversity than their IBD twins.

This CDR3 contains 15 residues. Per germline, CDR1 SGHRS and CDR2 YFSETQ. This rearrangement joins TRBV5-1 to TRBJ2-7; the TCRdb call, TRBD1, lacks DNA for checking. The receptor comes from a human donor with ulcerative colitis or Crohn's disease, or a healthy co-twin of an affected twin (not recorded which). Sequencing was performed on blood. The CDR3 loop reads CASSLETGRSYEQYF.